This is a list of T cell receptor beta chains from one sample in a study of blood T cell repertoires in COVID-19. Clones were read by immunoSEQ multiplex PCR, and TCRdb kept only the in-frame ones, dropping some. The sample comprises fewer than 90,000 clones, roughly 95% of which are singletons, and around 4.7% rests with the top ten. The specimen sequenced was peripheral blood. The receptors here all came from a human donor with active COVID-19. The donor label of this sample is uncertain. Each CDR3 is given with its conserved first and last residue. A D gene is named only where the DNA matches it firmly. Clone size is given for some rows only: seen once, a few or many times, or a class if the clone is expanded.

14	once	TRBV7-2	TRBD1	TRBJ2-7	TGTGCCAGCAGCTCCGGGACAGGGGGCCACGAGCAGTACTTC	CASSSGTGGHEQYF
17	-	TRBV19	TRBD1	TRBJ1-5	TGTGCCAGTAGTATAGATCGACAGGGTACGAGCAATCAGCCCCAGCATTTT	CASSIDRQGTSNQPQHF
15	-	TRBV9	-	TRBJ2-7	TGTGCCAGCAGCGTAGGGCCCGCCTCAGGGTACGAGCAGTACTTC	CASSVGPASGYEQYF
15	-	TRBV2	-	TRBJ1-5	TGTGCCAGCAGTCTTGACACTTACAGCAATCAGCCCCAGCATTTT	CASSLDTYSNQPQHF
12	-	TRBV3-1/TRBV3-2	-	TRBJ1-5	TGTGCCAGACGACAGTTCTGTCAGCCCCAGCATTTT	CARRQFCQPQHF
11	-	TRBV3-1/TRBV3-2	TRBD1	TRBJ1-4	TGTGCCAGCAGCCAAGAGGGCCAGGGGGTTTTT	CASSQEGQGVF
16	-	TRBV9	-	TRBJ1-2	TGTGCCAGCAGCGTCGCCTCGGACAGAAGGGATGGAGGCTACACCTTC	CASSVASDRRDGGYTF
13	-	TRBV11-2	-	TRBJ1-2	TGTGCCAGCAGCTTAGAGGCGGGATATGGCTACACCTTC	CASSLEAGYGYTF
14	-	TRBV27	-	TRBJ2-3	TGTGCCAGGCCTCCGGGGGGCCCCCCAGATACGCAGTATTTT	CARPPGGPPDTQYF
15	-	TRBV18	-	TRBJ1-4	TGTGCCAGCTTGCTATATCGACAGCCTAATGAAAAACTGTTTTTT	CASLLYRQPNEKLFF
17	-	TRBV20-1	TRBD2	TRBJ2-5	TGCAGTGCTAGTTGGGCTAGCGGTTTCGGTCGGCCGGAGACCCAGTACTTC	CSASWASGFGRPETQYF
15	-	TRBV4-1	TRBD1	TRBJ1-3	TGCGCCAGCAGCCAAGTGCCGGGACAGCGAAACACCATATATTTT	CASSQVPGQRNTIYF
14	-	TRBV2	-	TRBJ1-3	TGTGCCAGCAGTCCTGGGACATCTGGAAACACCATATATTTT	CASSPGTSGNTIYF
16	-	TRBV5-6	-	TRBJ2-7	TGTGCCAGCGCACCCCCACGCCCCCAGGGGAGCTACGAGCAGTACTTC	CASAPPRPQGSYEQYF
17	-	TRBV2	TRBD2	TRBJ2-3	TGTGCCAGCAGTGTATTGAAGCGGGGAGGGGGCACAGATACGCAGTATTTT	CASSVLKRGGGTDTQYF
15	-	TRBV28	TRBD1	TRBJ2-5	TGTGCCAGCAGTTTACCAATGACAGGGAAAGAGACCCAGTACTTC	CASSLPMTGKETQYF
12	-	TRBV2	-	TRBJ1-2	TGTGCCAGCTTAGTGTCGGCGGATGGCTACACCTTC	CASLVSADGYTF
18	-	TRBV6-2/TRBV6-3	TRBD1	TRBJ2-1	TGTGCCAGCAGTTACTCGTCAGGGGGTCTAAGCGCCTACAATGAGCAGTTCTTC	CASSYSSGGLSAYNEQFF
14	-	TRBV9	TRBD1	TRBJ2-7	TGTGCCAGCAGCGTAGGACAGGGCACCCACGAGCAGTACTTC	CASSVGQGTHEQYF
18	-	TRBV5-4	TRBD1	TRBJ2-6	TGTGCCAGCAGCTTCGACAGGGTTTGGGGCTCTGGGGCCAACGTCCTGACTTTC	CASSFDRVWGSGANVLTF
17	once	TRBV7-2	TRBD2	TRBJ2-7	TGTGCCAGCAGCTCGGGATGGAGCGGGAGGCAACCCTACGAGCAGTACTTC	CASSSGWSGRQPYEQYF
11	once	TRBV6-5	-	TRBJ1-2	TGTGCCAGCCACAGGGCCGGTGGCTACACCTTC	CASHRAGGYTF
14	-	TRBV5-8	TRBD2	TRBJ2-1	TGTGCCAGCAGCGCGGGACTAGCGGGAGGGCCGCAGTTCTTC	CASSAGLAGGPQFF
16	-	TRBV11-3	-	TRBJ2-1	TGTGCCAGCAGCTTAAAGGTTTCGGGGTGGGACAATGAGCAGTTCTTC	CASSLKVSGWDNEQFF